This is a list of T cell receptor beta chains from one sample in a study of T cells in Graves' hyperthyroidism and ophthalmopathy. MiXCR, applied by TCRdb to the multiplex PCR reads, yields one record per CDR3 protein. The data hold roughly 200,000 distinct CDR3 sequences, with about a sixth observed a single time. Source material: blood. The receptors originated from a woman in her forties or fifties with Graves' hyperthyroidism. The CDR3 runs from the conserved cysteine through the conserved F or W. The D gene is left open where the match is weak. A row's size may be missing; if present it is once, few, many or a size class.

DNA | CDR3 | J | D | size | V
TGTGCCAGCAGCCCCTACAGTGACACCGGGGAGCTGTTTTTT | CASSPYSDTGELFF | TRBJ2-2 | - | few | TRBV7-9
TGTGCCAGCAGCTTAATGGGCGGGACCCTCGGAGATACGCAGTATTTT | CASSLMGGTLGDTQYF | TRBJ2-3 | - | many | TRBV7-6
TGTGCCATCAGCCTCGAGACAGTCAATGGCTACACCTTC | CAISLETVNGYTF | TRBJ1-2 | - | many | TRBV10-3
TGTGCCACCAGTGGGGGGACAGGGACCTACAATGAGCAGTTCTTC | CATSGGTGTYNEQFF | TRBJ2-1 | TRBD1 | many | TRBV24-1
TGTGCCAGCAGTTTAATAGGGTCCCATTACGAGCAGTACTTC | CASSLIGSHYEQYF | TRBJ2-7 | - | many | TRBV27
TGTGCCAGCAACTGGGCCGGGACAGGGGGCGAAAAACTGTTTTTT | CASNWAGTGGEKLFF | TRBJ1-4 | TRBD1 | few | TRBV28
TGTGCCAGCAGCTCGGGACTAGCGGGAGACATAGCCTACAATGAGCAGTTCTTC | CASSSGLAGDIAYNEQFF | TRBJ2-1 | TRBD2 | many | TRBV7-9
TGTGCCAGCAGCCAAGAGAGGCCTTACAGGGGCTATGAGCAGTTCTTC | CASSQERPYRGYEQFF | TRBJ2-1 | TRBD1 | few | TRBV14
TGCAGTGCTAGACATTTACAGGAGAAGGAGACAGATACGCAGTATTTT | CSARHLQEKETDTQYF | TRBJ2-3 | - | many | TRBV20-1
TGCAGCGTTGGGGAGACGCGGACCTACGAGCAGTACTTC | CSVGETRTYEQYF | TRBJ2-7 | - | - | TRBV29-1
TGTGCCAGCAGCGTAGAGGCGGGGGTCTATGATGGCTACACCTTC | CASSVEAGVYDGYTF | TRBJ1-2 | - | - | TRBV9